This entry lists 30 T cell receptor beta chains sequenced from one sample in a study of T-cell memory formation after mild COVID-19. TCRdb ran MiXCR on the 5' RACE reads and lists one entry per CDR3 protein. The data hold approximately 100,000 distinct CDR3 sequences, with over 8.5% observed a single time. Sequencing input: PBMCs or a T cell subset sorted from them (not recorded which). These receptors were obtained from a man aged 18-30 years who had mild COVID-19 (a few samples of this study predate the infection). Cell type and time point are not known.

This clonotype turned up a few times. The chain is built from TRBV20-1 and TRBJ2-1, with TRBD2 as a possible D gene (6 bases). The V end was cut by 7 bases, the J end by 9 bases, with 16 bases between. The length of the CDR3 is 12 residues. CDR1 DFQATT and CDR2 SNEGSKA come from the germline V gene (reference sequence). In DNA form, the CDR3 reads TGCAGTGTGAGACTAGTCCCCTTTGAGCAGTTCTTC. Its protein product is CSVRLVPFEQFF.

The V call is TRBV19, the J call TRBJ1-2; perhaps TRBD1 as D (5 bases). Germline assignment: CDR1 LNHDA and CDR2 SQIVND (reference sequence). The V end was cut by 3 bases, the J end by 7 bases, with 9 bases between. The CDR3 contains 12 residues. The CDR3 protein is CASSIGRAGYTF. The CDR3, as DNA: TGTGCCAGTAGTATCGGCAGGGCTGGCTACACCTTC.

This clonotype was found a few times. The chain links TRBV28 to TRBJ1-1, with 11 nucleotides matching TRBD1. Trimming removed 4 bases from V and 1 base from J; junction bases left unmatched: 8. The germline V gene has CDR1 MDHEN and CDR2 SYDVKM. The CDR3 has 17 amino acids. The CDR3 loop is CASSSLRDRGGNTEAFF. In DNA, the CDR3 is TGTGCCAGCAGTTCACTCCGGGACAGGGGGGGGAACACTGAAGCTTTCTTT.

DNA of the CDR3: TGCGCCAGCACCTCTGGACTTAAAGAGCAGTTCTTC. It yields the protein CASTSGLKEQFF. This rearrangement joins TRBV4-1 to TRBJ2-1; weak D call: TRBD2 (5 bases). Per the germline V gene, CDR1 is MGHRA and CDR2 is YSYEKL. The CDR3 runs to 12 residues. The V gene lost 7 bases and the J gene lost 10 bases, with 14 bases spanning the gap.

The V gene is TRBV7-9, the J gene TRBJ2-7; D might be TRBD1 (5 bases). This CDR3 has 14 residues. Germline loops: CDR1 SEHNR, CDR2 FQNEAQ (reference sequence). Trimming took off 5 bases at V and 3 bases at J, with 14 bases between the two ends. This CDR3 is CASSTQTDFYEQYF. DNA of the CDR3: TGTGCCAGCAGCACACAGACAGACTTCTACGAGCAGTACTTC.

The rearrangement joins TRBV20-1 to TRBJ2-7; TRBD1 might be the D (6 bases). With 5 bases removed from V and 2 bases from J, the gap between germline ends came to 13 bases. The CDR3 is 13 amino acids. Looked up from germline, CDR1 is DFQATT and CDR2 is SNEGSKA (reference sequence). DNA for the CDR3: TGCAGTGCTCGTCAGGGGCCGACCTACGAGCAGTACTTC. This sequence encodes CSARQGPTYEQYF.

This clonotype showed up many times. The chain uses TRBV3-1 and TRBJ2-3, with D maybe TRBD2 (7 bases). The V end was cut by 1 base, the J end by 6 bases, with 14 bases between. The germline gives CDR1 LGHDT, CDR2 YNNKEL (reference sequence). The CDR3 is 15 residues long. The CDR3 nucleotides read TGTGCCAGCAGCCAAGTGGCGGGGGCACCCGATACGCAGTATTTT. Translating gives CASSQVAGAPDTQYF.

In this sample, this clonotype turned up many times. The chain uses TRBV6-5 and TRBJ1-6; D ambiguous. The CDR3 is 14 residues long. V lost 0 bases and J lost 14, with 14 bases in between. Germline V gene sequence: CDR1 MNHEY, CDR2 SVGAGI. Written as DNA, the CDR3 is TGTGCCAGCAGTTACTCGTCGGGGTCTGTGGCCCTCCACTTT. This gives the protein CASSYSSGSVALHF.

V is TRBV4-2 and J is TRBJ2-7; a weak D match, TRBD2 (6 bases). This CDR3 comprises 14 residues. V gave up 0 bases and J gave up 3 bases, with 9 bases separating them. The germline gives CDR1 LGHNA, CDR2 YNFKEQ. CDR3 sequence (DNA): TGTGCCAGCAGCCAAGAGGCGGGGAACTACGAGCAGTACTTC. It is translated as CASSQEAGNYEQYF.

The chain has TRBV10-3 and TRBJ2-5; D gene ambiguous. V dropped 0 bases and J dropped 2 bases, with 10 bases sitting between them. The CDR3 is made up of 15 amino acids. Germline CDR1 is ENHRY and CDR2 is SYGVKD. CDR3 amino acids: CAISESDAWQETQYF. CDR3 sequence (DNA): TGTGCCATCAGTGAGTCGGACGCGTGGCAAGAGACCCAGTACTTC.

This clonotype was seen only a few times. The genes are TRBV7-8 and TRBJ1-1, with D perhaps TRBD1 (5 bases). V was clipped by 5 bases and J by 1 base, with 20 bases between them. CDR1 SGHVS and CDR2 FQNEAQ come from the germline V gene. The CDR3 spans 17 residues. The chain's CDR3 is CASSPGTAGEGNTEAFF. As DNA, the CDR3 is TGTGCCAGCAGCCCCGGGACGGCTGGAGAGGGGAACACTGAAGCTTTCTTT. The full variable domain, rest sourced from reference TRBV7-8 and TRBJ1-1, is GAGVSQSPRYKVAKRGQDVALRCDPISGHVSLFWYQQALGQGPEFLTYFQNEAQLDKSGLPSDRFFAERPEGSVSTLKIQRTQQEDSAVYLCASSPGTAGEGNTEAFFGQGTRLTVV.

This clonotype was observed a few times. This rearrangement joins TRBV6-5 to TRBJ1-1; weak D call: TRBD1 (6 bases). The V end was cut by 3 bases, the J end by 9 bases, with 14 bases between. This CDR3 comprises 13 residues. The germline CDR1 and CDR2 sequences are MNHEY and SVGAGI. The CDR3 reads CASSYGGARQAFF. CDR3 nucleotide sequence: TGTGCCAGCAGTTATGGGGGGGCGCGTCAAGCTTTCTTT.

The chain combines TRBV7-9 with TRBJ1-5; D unresolved. V lost 5 bases and J lost 7, with 15 bases in between. Germline loops: CDR1 SEHNR, CDR2 FQNEAQ (reference sequence). This CDR3 spans 14 amino acids. Here the CDR3 DNA reads TGTGCCAGCAGCGAAACGGGGTCGGGACAGCCCCAGCATTTT. Translated: CASSETGSGQPQHF.

This rearrangement joins TRBV7-2 to TRBJ2-3; TRBD1 aligns across 7 bases. The CDR3 is 16 amino acids. J was trimmed by 0 bases and V by 6 bases; bases with no gene match: 9. CDR1 and CDR2 from the germline V gene are SGHTA and FQGNSA. Written as DNA, the CDR3 is TGTGCCAGCAGTCAAGACGACAGGGACAGCACAGATACGCAGTATTTT. This sequence encodes CASSQDDRDSTDTQYF.

The gene calls are TRBV4-1 and TRBJ2-5; no definite D call. The germline gives CDR1 MGHRA, CDR2 YSYEKL. V lost 4 bases, J lost 4 bases, and 16 bases lay in between. CDR3 length: 15 residues. CDR3 protein: CASSPRVPSPETQYF. The DNA of the CDR3 is TGCGCCAGCAGCCCCCGGGTCCCCTCACCAGAGACCCAGTACTTC.

The rearrangement joins TRBV12-3 or TRBV12-4 to TRBJ2-5, with TRBD1 as a possible D gene (5 bases). Trimming removed 3 bases from V and 4 bases from J, with 9 bases in between. The CDR3 has 13 amino acids. The CDR3 sequence: CASSFGRVETQYF. DNA of the CDR3: TGTGCCAGCAGTTTCGGCAGGGTAGAGACCCAGTACTTC.

The rearrangement joins TRBV4-3 to TRBJ2-1; 15 bases map to TRBD2. The CDR3 has 20 residues. Trimming cost V 5 bases and J 6 bases; bases outside gene matches: 17. Looked up from germline, CDR1 is LGHNA and CDR2 is YSLEER. Written as DNA, the CDR3 is TGCGCCAGCAGCTACCCCGGGACTAGCGGGGGGTCCTCCCCGGGCAATGAGCAGTTCTTC. It encodes CASSYPGTSGGSSPGNEQFF.

This sequence joins TRBV11-2 and TRBJ2-7; maybe TRBD2 (5 bases). Trimming took 1 base from V and 4 from J, leaving 11 bases between them. This CDR3 region has 14 residues. Per germline, CDR1 SGHAT and CDR2 FQNNGV. CDR3 in DNA: TGTGCCAGCAGCTTAGCGGGTTCGGGATACGAGCAGTACGTC. Translating gives CASSLAGSGYEQYV.

The chain links TRBV4-2 to TRBJ2-6; no firm D call. The CDR3 loop spans 16 amino acids. The V and J ends lost 0 bases and 4 bases respectively, with 10 bases between them. The germline CDR1 and CDR2 sequences are LGHNA and YNFKEQ. Written as DNA, the CDR3 is TGTGCCAGCAGCCAAGATGAATCCGGAGGGGCCAACGTCCTGACTTTC. Its protein is CASSQDESGGANVLTF.

This chain links TRBV7-9 with TRBJ2-7; D gene ambiguous. Germline CDR1 is SEHNR and CDR2 is FQNEAQ (reference sequence). V lost 6 bases, J lost 13 bases, and 16 bases lay in between. The CDR3 has 11 residues. CDR3 region: CASSLLPDHYF. CDR3 nucleotides: TGTGCCAGCAGTTTACTACCGGACCATTACTTC.

This clonotype has at least ten counts. This chain joins TRBV19 and TRBJ1-5; 8 bases line up with TRBD1. The CDR3 has 15 residues. Germline V gene data show CDR1 as LNHDA and CDR2 as SQIVND (reference sequence). The J segment lost 1 base and the V segment lost 4 bases, leaving 3 bases of the junction unmatched. The CDR3 spells CASSTRQGSNQPQHF. CDR3 in DNA: TGTGCCAGTAGTACAAGACAGGGGAGCAATCAGCCCCAGCATTTT.

J is TRBJ2-2 and V is TRBV18, with D tentatively TRBD1 (6 bases). With 1 base removed from V and 5 bases from J, the gap between germline ends came to 14 bases. This CDR3 has 16 amino acids. Germline V CDR1 and CDR2: KGHSH, LQKENI. Here the CDR3 DNA reads TGTGCCAGCTCACCACAGGGGGTTGTCCAAACCGGGGAGCTGTTTTTT. Protein sequence: CASSPQGVVQTGELFF.

This clonotype was observed a handful of times. The V gene is TRBV6-5, the J gene TRBJ2-3; D possibly corresponds to TRBD2 (5 bases). The CDR3 contains 14 residues. The germline V and J ends were trimmed by 2 bases and 6 bases, with 12 bases remaining between them. Germline assignment: CDR1 MNHEY and CDR2 SVGAGI. The CDR3 DNA reads TGTGCCAGCAGTTACACGGGGTCGGGGGATACGCAGTATTTT. Residues: CASSYTGSGDTQYF.

This chain joins TRBV12-3 or TRBV12-4 and TRBJ2-3, with D perhaps TRBD1 (6 bases). The CDR3 contains 16 residues. V lost 2 bases, J lost 2 bases, and 14 bases lay in between. The chain's CDR3 is CASSLQNRDLTDTQYF. For the CDR3, the DNA is TGTGCCAGCAGTTTACAGAACAGGGACCTCACAGATACGCAGTATTTT.

The table lists this clonotype with many counts. The rearrangement links TRBV7-9 to TRBJ2-7, with unresolved D. The CDR3 is 13 residues long. V dropped 5 bases and J dropped 4 bases, with 12 bases sitting between them. Germline V CDR1 and CDR2: SEHNR, FQNEAQ (reference sequence). CDR3 sequence reads: CASSPIGLYEQYV. CDR3 nucleotide sequence: TGTGCCAGCAGCCCTATCGGGCTATACGAGCAGTACGTC.

The chain is built from TRBV5-1 and TRBJ2-3; D uncertain. Germline V gene lookup returns CDR1 SGHRS and CDR2 YFSETQ. V lost 1 base and J 2 bases, leaving 11 bases between the germline ends. The CDR3 length is 15 residues. The CDR3 DNA reads as TGCGCCAGCAGCTTGACAGTGGGTTACACAGATACGCAGTATTTT. This gives the protein CASSLTVGYTDTQYF.

This clonotype was seen only a few times. The chain employs TRBV7-6 and TRBJ2-1; the match to TRBD2 covers 9 bases. This CDR3 is built from 16 residues. V was pared by 5 bases and J by 4 bases, with 9 bases of the junction left unmatched. Germline CDR1 reads SGHVS; CDR2 reads FNYEAQ. The CDR3, as DNA: TGTGCCAGCAGCCTCCCCCCTAGCGGGGAGTACAATGAGCAGTTCTTC. Translating it yields CASSLPPSGEYNEQFF.

The chain's CDR3 is CASEGLAGADTQYF. In nucleotides, the CDR3 is TGTGCCAGTGAGGGGCTAGCGGGGGCAGATACGCAGTATTTT. The rearrangement joins TRBV19 to TRBJ2-3; 10 nucleotides line up with TRBD2. The CDR3 covers 14 residues. From germline, CDR1 is LNHDA and CDR2 SQIVND (reference sequence). The ends lost 8 bases at V and 4 bases at J; junction bases unmatched: 6. The full variable domain, with the rest looked up from reference TRBV19 and TRBJ2-3, is DGGITQSPKYLFRKEGQNVTLSCEQNLNHDAMYWYRQDPGQGLRLIYYSQIVNDFQKGDIAEGYSVSREKKESFPLTVTSAQKNPTAFYLCASEGLAGADTQYFGPGTRLTVL.

The V gene is TRBV6-5, the J gene TRBJ2-5; a possible D gene is TRBD2 (5 bases). Trimming cost V 0 bases and J 4 bases, with 18 bases left between them. The germline gives CDR1 MNHEY, CDR2 SVGAGI. This CDR3 contains 17 residues. The CDR3 DNA reads as TGTGCCAGCAGTTACTCGGTGTCCGGACTTTCGGTAGAGACCCAGTACTTC. It specifies CASSYSVSGLSVETQYF.

V is TRBV7-9 and J is TRBJ1-1; D unclear. V lost 6 bases, J lost 1 base, and 12 bases lay in between. This CDR3 spans 14 amino acids. Germline-derived CDR1 and CDR2 are SEHNR and FQNEAQ (reference sequence). Here the CDR3 reads CASRERRQNTEAFF. The DNA for the CDR3 is TGTGCCAGCAGGGAAAGGCGTCAGAACACTGAAGCTTTCTTT.